The next 5 T cell receptor beta chains were all read from a single sample in a study of blood T cell repertoires in COVID-19. Sequenced by immunoSEQ multiplex PCR; TCRdb stores in-frame clones only, minus some. Among roughly 390,000 clones listed, about 89% were seen once. Sequenced: peripheral blood. Receptors were obtained from a woman in her thirties with COVID-19, enrolled during active disease.

This clone was counted a few times. The rearrangement joins TRBV10-3 to TRBJ1-2; the match to TRBD1 covers 8 bases. Per the germline V gene, CDR1 is ENHRY and CDR2 is SYGVKD. The CDR3 consists of 15 residues. V lost 7 bases and J lost 4; bases outside the gene matches: 11. In DNA, the CDR3 is TGTGCCATCAAAGGGCTCGGACAGGGTGGCTATGGCTACACCTTC. It codes for CAIKGLGQGGYGYTF.

The rearrangement links TRBV5-1 to TRBJ1-1; D gene ambiguous. V was clipped by 2 bases and J by 3 bases, with 11 bases between them. Germline CDR1 is SGHRS and CDR2 is YFSETQ. The CDR3 contains 14 residues. This CDR3 reads CASSFTGVHTEAFF. For the CDR3, the DNA is TGCGCCAGCAGCTTCACTGGAGTGCACACTGAAGCTTTCTTT.

This chain joins TRBV27 and TRBJ2-3; 14 bases map to TRBD2. The germline V gene has CDR1 MNHEY and CDR2 SMNVEV (reference sequence). J was trimmed by 4 bases and V by 6 bases; bases with no gene match: 6. The CDR3 is 16 residues long. CDR3 DNA: TGTGCCAGCAGGCAAGGGACTAGCGGGAGTGCAGATACGCAGTATTTT. Translated, it gives CASRQGTSGSADTQYF.

This clone showed up just once. The chain combines TRBV7-2 with TRBJ1-5; tentative D call: TRBD1 (5 bases). In germline, CDR1 is SGHTA, CDR2 FQGNSA. The CDR3 runs to 13 residues. Trimming removed 5 bases from V and 7 bases from J, with 12 bases in between. The CDR3 here is CASSVQERQPQHF. CDR3 DNA sequence: TGTGCCAGCAGCGTACAGGAACGACAGCCCCAGCATTTT.

The chain couples TRBV6-4 to TRBJ2-7; 9 nucleotides align to TRBD2. With 3 bases clipped from V and 1 base from J, the junction kept 4 bases outside the gene matches. Per germline, CDR1 MRHNA and CDR2 SNTAGT. The CDR3 totals 15 residues. The CDR3: CASSEGAGGSYEQYF. Written as DNA, the CDR3 is TGTGCCAGCAGTGAGGGAGCGGGGGGATCCTACGAGCAGTACTTC.